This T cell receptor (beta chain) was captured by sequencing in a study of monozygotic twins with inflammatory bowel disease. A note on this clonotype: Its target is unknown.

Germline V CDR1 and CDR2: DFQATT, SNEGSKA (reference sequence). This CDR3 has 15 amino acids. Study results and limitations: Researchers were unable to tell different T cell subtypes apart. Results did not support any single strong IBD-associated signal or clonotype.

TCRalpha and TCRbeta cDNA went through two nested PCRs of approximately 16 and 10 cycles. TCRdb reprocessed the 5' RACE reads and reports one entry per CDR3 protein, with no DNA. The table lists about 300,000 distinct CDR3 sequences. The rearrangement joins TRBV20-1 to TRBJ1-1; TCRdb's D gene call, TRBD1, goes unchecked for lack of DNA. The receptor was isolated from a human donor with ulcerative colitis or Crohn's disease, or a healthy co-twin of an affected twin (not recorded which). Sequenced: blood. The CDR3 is CSARVWDRASPEAFF.